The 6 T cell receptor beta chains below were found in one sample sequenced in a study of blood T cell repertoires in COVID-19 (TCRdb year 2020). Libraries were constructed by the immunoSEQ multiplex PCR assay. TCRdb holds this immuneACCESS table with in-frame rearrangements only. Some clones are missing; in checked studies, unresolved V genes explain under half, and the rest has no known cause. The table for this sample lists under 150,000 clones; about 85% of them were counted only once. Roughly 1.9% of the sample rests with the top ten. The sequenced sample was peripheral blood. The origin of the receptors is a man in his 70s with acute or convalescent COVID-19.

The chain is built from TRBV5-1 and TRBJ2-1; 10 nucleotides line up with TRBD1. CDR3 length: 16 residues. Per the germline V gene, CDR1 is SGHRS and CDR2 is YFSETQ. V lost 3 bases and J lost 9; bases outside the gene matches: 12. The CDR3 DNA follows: TGCGCCAGCAGCTCTGGTAACCGGGACAGGGGAAGTGAGCAGTTCTTC. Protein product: CASSSGNRDRGSEQFF.

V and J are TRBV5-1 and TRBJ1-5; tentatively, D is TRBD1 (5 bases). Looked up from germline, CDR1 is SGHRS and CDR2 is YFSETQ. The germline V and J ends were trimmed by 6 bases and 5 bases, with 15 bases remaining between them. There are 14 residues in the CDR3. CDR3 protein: CASTPRPGDQPQHF. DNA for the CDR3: TGCGCCAGCACCCCGCGCCCGGGGGATCAGCCCCAGCATTTT.

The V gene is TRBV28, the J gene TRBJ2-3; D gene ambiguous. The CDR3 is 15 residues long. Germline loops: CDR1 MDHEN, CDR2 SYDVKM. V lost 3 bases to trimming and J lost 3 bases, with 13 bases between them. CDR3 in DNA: TGTGCCAGCAGTTTTCGATCGCCCGGGACAGATACGCAGTATTTT. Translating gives CASSFRSPGTDTQYF.

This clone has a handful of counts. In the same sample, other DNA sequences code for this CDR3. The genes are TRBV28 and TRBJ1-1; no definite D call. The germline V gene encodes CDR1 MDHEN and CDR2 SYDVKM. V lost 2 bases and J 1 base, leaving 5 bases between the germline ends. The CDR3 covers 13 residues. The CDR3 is CASSLTRNTEAFF. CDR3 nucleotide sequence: TGTGCCAGCAGTTTAACCAGGAACACTGAAGCTTTCTTT. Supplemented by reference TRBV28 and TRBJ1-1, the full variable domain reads DVKVTQSSRYLVKRTGEKVFLECVQDMDHENMFWYRQDPGLGLRLIYFSYDVKMKEKGDIPEGYSVSREKKERFSLILESASTNQTSMYLCASSLTRNTEAFFGQGTRLTVV.

The CDR3 DNA follows: TGTGCCAGTAGTATAAGAGAGGACAGGGGGTTGGAGACCCAGTACTTC. Translation gives CASSIREDRGLETQYF. V gene TRBV19 combines with J gene TRBJ2-5; TRBD1 aligns across 10 bases. CDR1 is LNHDA, CDR2 SQIVND, per germline (reference sequence). This CDR3 region has 16 residues. J gave up 5 bases and V 2 bases, and 8 bases lay outside the gene matches.

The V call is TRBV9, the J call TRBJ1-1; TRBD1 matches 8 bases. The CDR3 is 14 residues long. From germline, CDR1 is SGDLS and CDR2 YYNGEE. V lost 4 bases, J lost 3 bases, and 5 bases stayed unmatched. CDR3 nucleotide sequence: TGTGCCAGCAGCCAAGACAGGGGAGACACTGAAGCTTTCTTT. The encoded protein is CASSQDRGDTEAFF.